The present TCR beta chain was sequenced within a study of beta chain features in type 1 diabetes. Study-wide background: Healthy donors resembled patients in age, gender and cell yields. Notes on the study in general: Moderate but significant shortening of TCRB CDR3s was recorded in all four CD4+ subsets from Type 1 diabetes patients. Any PCR bias toward short templates would affect both groups alike.

CD4+ naive, central memory, regulatory and stem cell-like memory subsets were isolated by sorting on CD45RO/CCR7/CD25/CD127/CD95/CD27. In the case of this clone: The antigen is not known.

The CDR3 sequence is 14 residues long. From germline, CDR1 is SNHLY and CDR2 FYNNEI. V was pared by 4 bases and J by 4 bases, with 5 bases of the junction left unmatched. Isolated RNA was reverse transcribed in full, so expressed TCRB transcripts were sequenced. This table comes from immunoSEQ multiplex PCR, and its TCRdb copy is limited to in-frame clones, with some not included. The sample lists under 500,000 clones, around 30% seen once, with 0.06% to 0.07% in the top ten. This receptor was identified in a man between 18 and 29 years old in good health. Sequencing was performed on naive CD4+ T cells from blood. This chain uses TRBV2 with TRBJ2-3; 7 bases agree with TRBD1. The CDR3 spells CASSAQGMADTQYF. The CDR3, as DNA: TGTGCCAGCAGTGCACAGGGGATGGCAGATACGCAGTATTTT.